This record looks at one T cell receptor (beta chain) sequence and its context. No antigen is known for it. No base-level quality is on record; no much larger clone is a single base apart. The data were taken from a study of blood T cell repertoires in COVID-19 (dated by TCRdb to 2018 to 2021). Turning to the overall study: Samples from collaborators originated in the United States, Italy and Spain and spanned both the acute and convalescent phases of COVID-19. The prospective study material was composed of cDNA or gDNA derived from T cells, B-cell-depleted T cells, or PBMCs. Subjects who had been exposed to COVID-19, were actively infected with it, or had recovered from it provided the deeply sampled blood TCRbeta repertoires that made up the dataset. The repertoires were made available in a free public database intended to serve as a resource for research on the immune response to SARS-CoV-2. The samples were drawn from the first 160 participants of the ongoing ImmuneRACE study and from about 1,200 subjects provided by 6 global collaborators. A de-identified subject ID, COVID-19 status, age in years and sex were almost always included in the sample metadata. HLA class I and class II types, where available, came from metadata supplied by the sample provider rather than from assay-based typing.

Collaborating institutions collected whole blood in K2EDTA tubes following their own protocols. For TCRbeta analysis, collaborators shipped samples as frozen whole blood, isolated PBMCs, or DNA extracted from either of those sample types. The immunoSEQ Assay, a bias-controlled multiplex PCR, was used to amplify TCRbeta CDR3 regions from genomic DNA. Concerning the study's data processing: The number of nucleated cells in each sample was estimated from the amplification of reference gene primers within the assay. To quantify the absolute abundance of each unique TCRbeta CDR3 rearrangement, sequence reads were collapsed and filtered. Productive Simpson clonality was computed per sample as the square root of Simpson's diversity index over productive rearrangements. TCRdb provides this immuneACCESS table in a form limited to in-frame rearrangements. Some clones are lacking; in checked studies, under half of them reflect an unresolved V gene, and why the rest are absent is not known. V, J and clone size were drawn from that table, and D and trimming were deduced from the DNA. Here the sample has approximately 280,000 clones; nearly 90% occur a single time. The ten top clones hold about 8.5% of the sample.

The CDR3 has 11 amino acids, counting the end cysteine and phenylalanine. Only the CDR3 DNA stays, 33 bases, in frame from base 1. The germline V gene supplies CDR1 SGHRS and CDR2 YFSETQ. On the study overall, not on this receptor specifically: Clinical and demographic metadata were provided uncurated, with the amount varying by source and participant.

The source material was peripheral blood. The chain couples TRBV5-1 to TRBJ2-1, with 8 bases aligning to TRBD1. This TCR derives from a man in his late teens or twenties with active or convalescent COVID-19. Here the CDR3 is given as CATGQGNEQFF. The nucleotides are TGCGCGACCGGACAGGGCAATGAGCAGTTCTTC.